Presented here are 5 T cell receptor beta chains from one specimen sequenced in a study of shared clonotypes between healthy human individuals (dated by TCRdb to 2018 to 2021). The library was produced with the immunoSEQ multiplex PCR assay. TCRdb provides this immuneACCESS table in a form limited to in-frame rearrangements. Some clones are lacking; in checked studies, under half of them reflect an unresolved V gene, and why the rest are absent is not known. The sample includes around 980,000 clones, with about 84% observed a single time. Roughly 0.62% of the sample comes from the top ten. Sequences were obtained from memory CD4+ T cells from PBMCs. Sample cell subset or site, as interpreted from the label and publication: CD45RA-negative fraction. These receptor sequences come from a man younger than 35 in good health. Some clones in this sample may be carry-over from other donors' samples.

This chain uses TRBV30 with TRBJ2-3; TRBD2 matches at 11 bases. Germline V gives CDR1 GTSNPN, CDR2 SVGIG (reference sequence). The CDR3 totals 18 residues. J was trimmed by 3 bases and V by 1 base; bases with no gene match: 12. The CDR3 coding sequence is TGTGCCTGGAGTGCCGGACCGACCACTAGCGGGAGAACAGATACGCAGTATTTT. It translates to CAWSAGPTTSGRTDTQYF.

This chain connects TRBV18 to TRBJ2-7; 11 bases map to TRBD2. Germline assignment: CDR1 KGHSH and CDR2 LQKENI. The CDR3 consists of 17 residues. Trimming took 0 bases from V and 3 from J; bases not matched to a gene: 7. CDR3 nucleotides: TGTGCCAGCTCACCACCGGTTAATAGCGGGAGGGTCTACGAGCAGTACTTC. Protein product: CASSPPVNSGRVYEQYF.

This clone occurred many times. Within the sample, other DNA sequences also encode this same CDR3. The V and J genes are TRBV30 and TRBJ2-5; the D is unclear. With 3 bases removed from V and 5 bases from J, the gap between germline ends came to 7 bases. The germline gives CDR1 GTSNPN, CDR2 SVGIG (reference sequence). CDR3 length: 11 amino acids. The CDR3 DNA sequence: TGTGCCTGGAGGTTAGTGGAGACCCAGTACTTC. It is translated as CAWRLVETQYF.

The V and J genes are TRBV19 and TRBJ2-1; D not resolved. The CDR3 runs 11 residues. In germline, CDR1 is LNHDA, CDR2 SQIVND (reference sequence). The germline V and J ends were trimmed by 4 bases and 7 bases, with 5 bases remaining between them. This CDR3 reads CASSRANEQFF. The CDR3 DNA follows: TGTGCCAGTAGTAGGGCTAATGAGCAGTTCTTC.

J is TRBJ1-2 and V is TRBV7-2, with 9 bases identical to TRBD1. The trim removed 5 bases at V and 1 base at J, leaving 2 bases unmatched. CDR1 and CDR2 from the germline V gene are SGHTA and FQGNSA. The CDR3 contains 14 residues. This CDR3 is CASSMTGGNYGYTF. The CDR3 nucleotides read TGTGCCAGCAGCATGACAGGGGGTAACTATGGCTACACCTTC.